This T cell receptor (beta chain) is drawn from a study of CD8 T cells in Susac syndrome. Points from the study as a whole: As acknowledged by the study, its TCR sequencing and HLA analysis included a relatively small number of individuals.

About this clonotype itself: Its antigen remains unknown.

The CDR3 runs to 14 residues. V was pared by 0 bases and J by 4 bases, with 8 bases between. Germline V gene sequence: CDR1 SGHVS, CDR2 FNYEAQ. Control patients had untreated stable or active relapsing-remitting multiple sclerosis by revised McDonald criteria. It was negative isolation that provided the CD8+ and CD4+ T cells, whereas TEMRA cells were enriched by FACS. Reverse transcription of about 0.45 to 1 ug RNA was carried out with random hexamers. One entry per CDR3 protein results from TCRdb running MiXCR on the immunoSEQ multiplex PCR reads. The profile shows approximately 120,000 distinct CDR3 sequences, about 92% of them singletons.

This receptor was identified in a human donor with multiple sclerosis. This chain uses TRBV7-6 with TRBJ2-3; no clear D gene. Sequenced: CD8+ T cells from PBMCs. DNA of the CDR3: TGTGCCAGCAGCTTAGCGAGCTACTCAGATACGCAGTATTTT. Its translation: CASSLASYSDTQYF. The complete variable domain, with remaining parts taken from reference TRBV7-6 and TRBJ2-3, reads GAGVSQSPRYKVTKRGQDVALRCDPISGHVSLYWYRQALGQGPEFLTYFNYEAQQDKSGLPNDRFSAERPEGSISTLTIQRTEQRDSAMYRCASSLASYSDTQYFGPGTRLTVL.